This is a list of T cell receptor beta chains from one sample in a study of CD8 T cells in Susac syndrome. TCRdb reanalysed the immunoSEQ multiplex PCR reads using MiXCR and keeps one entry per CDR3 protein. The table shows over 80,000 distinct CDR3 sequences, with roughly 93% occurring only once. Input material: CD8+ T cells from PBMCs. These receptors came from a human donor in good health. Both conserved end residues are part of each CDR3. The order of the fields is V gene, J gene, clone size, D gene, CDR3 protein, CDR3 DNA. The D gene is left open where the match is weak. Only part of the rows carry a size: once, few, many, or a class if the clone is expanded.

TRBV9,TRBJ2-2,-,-,CASSVVGDTGELFF,TGTGCCAGCAGCGTAGTCGGAGACACCGGGGAGCTTTTTTTT
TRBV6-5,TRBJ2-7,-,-,CASSWGTGVSYEQYF,TGTGCCAGCAGTTGGGGAACAGGTGTTTCCTACGAGCAGTACTTC
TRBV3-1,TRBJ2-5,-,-,CASSQPGEINQETQYF,TGTGCCAGCAGCCAGCCGGGGGAGATAAACCAAGAGACCCAGTACTTC
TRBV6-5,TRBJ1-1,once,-,CASSYYGEAFF,TGTGCCAGCAGTTACTATGGTGAAGCTTTCTTT
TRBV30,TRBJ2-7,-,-,CAWSPGSYEQYF,TGTGCCTGGAGCCCCGGGTCCTACGAGCAGTACTTC
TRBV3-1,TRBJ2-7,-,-,CASSARVGRAYEQYF,TGTGCCAGCAGCGCAAGGGTGGGAAGGGCCTACGAGCAGTACTTC
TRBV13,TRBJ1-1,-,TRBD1,CATSSRTGNTEAFF,TGTGCCACCAGCTCAAGGACAGGGAACACTGAAGCTTTCTTT
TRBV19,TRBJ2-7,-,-,CASSIVAGSYEQYF,TGTGCCAGTAGTATAGTGGCAGGGTCCTACGAGCAGTACTTC
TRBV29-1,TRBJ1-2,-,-,CSVDRENYGYTF,TGCAGCGTTGATAGGGAAAACTATGGCTACACCTTC
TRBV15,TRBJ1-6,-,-,CATSREHSTNSPLHF,TGTGCCACCAGCAGAGAACACAGTACGAATTCACCCCTCCACTTT
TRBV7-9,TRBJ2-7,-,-,CASSPAWEQYF,TGTGCCAGCAGCCCGGCCTGGGAGCAGTACTTC
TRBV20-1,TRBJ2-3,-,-,CSGGGAVLDTQYF,TGCAGTGGTGGGGGGGCCGTTTTAGATACGCAGTATTTT
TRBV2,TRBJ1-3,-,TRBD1,CASSEAGGDGNTIYF,TGTGCCAGCAGTGAAGCAGGGGGCGACGGAAACACCATATATTTT
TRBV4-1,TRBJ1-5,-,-,CASSQIPDSNQPQHF,TGCGCCAGCAGCCAAATTCCGGATAGCAATCAGCCCCAGCATTTT